The rows below give T cell receptor beta chains drawn from one sample of a study of OX40 agonist ivuxolimab in advanced cancers. Data came from immunoSEQ multiplex PCR; TCRdb stores just in-frame clones and leaves some out. Of approximately 20,000 clones in the sample, roughly nine tenths were seen once. Sequencing was performed on CD4+ or CD8+ T cells sorted from blood, taken in a trial of the OX40 agonist ivuxolimab. Every receptor here comes from an adult with an advanced solid tumor such as melanoma, head and neck, liver or kidney cancer. The CDR3 runs from the conserved cysteine through the conserved F or W. A D gene is named only where the DNA matches it firmly. Not every row has a clone size; where given, it reads once, few, many or a size class.

TRBV10-2	-	-	TRBJ2-5	CASSPSSPDPGEQYF	TGCGCCAGCAGCCCAAGCTCCCCGGATCCAGGGGAGCAGTACTTC
TRBV6-6	-	-	TRBJ1-2	CASSPGGAEGYTF	TGTGCCAGCAGTCCCGGAGGGGCGGAAGGCTACACCTTC
TRBV16	-	-	TRBJ2-1	CASSHTPATGYNEQFF	TGTGCCAGCAGCCACACCCCCGCGACTGGATACAATGAGCAGTTCTTC
TRBV5-1	-	-	TRBJ2-7	CASSFGTTYEQYF	TGCGCCAGCAGCTTCGGGACGACCTACGAGCAGTACTTC
TRBV11-3	-	TRBD1	TRBJ1-3	CASSRRTGALGNTIYF	TGTGCCAGCAGTCGGAGGACAGGCGCCTTAGGGAACACCATATATTTT
TRBV7-3	-	TRBD1	TRBJ2-3	CASSPQTGSDTQYF	TGTGCCAGCAGCCCTCAGACAGGGTCAGATACGCAGTATTTT
TRBV7-2	-	-	TRBJ2-5	CASAISLGAYYQETQYF	TGTGCCAGCGCGATTTCTCTTGGCGCCTATTACCAAGAGACCCAGTACTTC
TRBV6-1	-	TRBD1	TRBJ1-1	CASRDTGGTEAFF	TGTGCCAGCAGAGATACAGGGGGCACTGAAGCTTTCTTT
TRBV27	-	-	TRBJ2-7	CASSYRVSYEQYF	TGTGCCAGCAGTTACAGGGTCTCCTACGAGCAGTACTTC
TRBV27	-	TRBD2	TRBJ2-2	CASTSGGGSTGELFF	TGTGCCAGCACCTCAGGCGGCGGGAGCACCGGGGAGCTGTTTTTT
TRBV27	-	-	TRBJ2-1	CASSFLRLPDEQFF	TGTGCCAGCAGTTTTCTTCGTCTCCCCGATGAGCAGTTCTTC
TRBV7-3	-	TRBD2	TRBJ2-1	CASRSGTSEGEQFF	TGTGCCAGCAGGTCCGGGACTAGCGAGGGTGAGCAGTTCTTC
TRBV4-3	-	-	TRBJ2-3	CASSQGSRGIDTQYF	TGCGCCAGCAGCCAAGGCTCCCGAGGAATAGATACGCAGTATTTT
TRBV11-1	few	TRBD1	TRBJ2-2	CASCPDRGVSGELFF	TGTGCCAGCTGCCCGGACAGGGGAGTATCCGGGGAGCTGTTTTTT
TRBV7-2	-	-	TRBJ2-3	CASSLTITDTQYF	TGTGCCAGCAGCTTGACAATCACAGATACGCAGTATTTT
TRBV7-9	-	-	TRBJ2-6	CAIQGSGANVLTF	TGTGCCATCCAGGGCTCTGGGGCCAACGTCCTGACTTTC
TRBV4-1	-	TRBD2	TRBJ2-1	CASSQDRGGSNEQFF	TGCGCCAGCAGCCAAGATCGTGGCGGGAGCAATGAGCAGTTCTTC
TRBV7-9	-	TRBD1	TRBJ1-1	CASSLDRGPYTEAFF	TGTGCCAGCAGCTTAGATAGGGGGCCGTACACTGAAGCTTTCTTT
TRBV9	once	-	TRBJ1-3	CASSDTGFSGNTIYF	TGTGCCAGCAGCGACACAGGGTTCTCTGGAAACACCATATATTTT
TRBV13	-	-	TRBJ2-3	CASSSGPKGTDTQYF	TGTGCCAGCAGCTCGGGCCCCAAGGGCACAGATACGCAGTATTTT